This T cell receptor (beta chain) is drawn from a study of cytomegalovirus exposure and HLA in healthy donors. Study observations and caveats: Later analysis suggested most CMV-associated TCR beta chains were HLA-restricted. Specificity for CMV antigens was confirmed in vitro for a few of the CMV-associated chains.

A multiplex PCR was run with 60 Vbeta primers and 13 Jbeta primers. Generated by immunoSEQ multiplex PCR, the TCRdb table keeps only in-frame clones and is missing some. The table includes 64,000 or so clones, around 70% detected once. Healthy bone marrow donors formed the donor group. V lost 4 bases to trimming and J lost 4 bases, with 11 bases between them. The germline gives CDR1 SGHNT, CDR2 YYREEE (reference sequence). There are 14 residues in the CDR3. In regard to this clone: What it binds is not known.

This sequence joins TRBV5-4 and TRBJ2-2; D remains ambiguous. This sequence originates from a woman aged 50 to 60 in good health and CMV-seropositive. The specimen sequenced was PBMCs. Here the CDR3 reads CASSTPLITGELFF. CDR3 bases: TGTGCCAGCAGCACGCCCCTAATCACCGGGGAGCTGTTTTTT.